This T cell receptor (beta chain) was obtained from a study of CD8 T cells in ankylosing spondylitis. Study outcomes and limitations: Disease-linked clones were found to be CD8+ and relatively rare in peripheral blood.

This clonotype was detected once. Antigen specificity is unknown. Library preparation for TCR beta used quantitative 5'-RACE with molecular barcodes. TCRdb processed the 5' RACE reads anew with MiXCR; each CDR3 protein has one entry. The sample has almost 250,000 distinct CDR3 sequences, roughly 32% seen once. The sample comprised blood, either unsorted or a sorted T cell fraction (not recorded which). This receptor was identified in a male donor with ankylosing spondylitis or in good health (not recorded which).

The CDR3 reads CSARDLGVGGGAYEQYF. Written as DNA, the CDR3 is TGCAGTGCTAGAGATCTAGGTGTAGGCGGGGGAGCCTACGAGCAGTACTTC. J is TRBJ2-7 and V is TRBV20-1; TRBD2 matches at 7 bases. The junction had 13 bases not matched to a gene; V was cut back by 0 bases and J by 2 bases. CDR3 length: 17 residues. CDR1 DFQATT and CDR2 SNEGSKA come from the germline V gene (reference sequence).